The clone carrying this TCR beta chain has at least ten counts. V gave up 1 base and J gave up 2 bases, with 9 bases separating them. This CDR3 has 14 amino acids. Per the germline V gene, CDR1 is SGHRS and CDR2 is YFSETQ. Time point denoted: persistent/refractory GD, antithyroid drugs over 5 years with positive TRAb. PBMC-extracted RNA yielded the TCR library. This specimen belongs to a study of regulatory T cells in long-lasting Graves disease. In the study overall: The definition of persistent Graves' disease was over 5 years of antithyroid drugs with positive TSH receptor antibodies.

Libraries of TCR beta came from iRepertoire HTBI primers plus Arm-PCR of CDR3 regions. TCRdb re-called the multiplex PCR reads through MiXCR, storing one row per CDR3 protein. Of some 420,000 distinct CDR3 sequences detected, around a fifth appear once; the ten largest clones hold around 13%. This sequence originates from a female donor with Graves disease. The sample in question was peripheral blood mononuclear cells (PBMCs), obtained when the disease was refractory, from a patient treated with antithyroid drugs. The chain carries TRBV5-1 and TRBJ1-1; the D gene is possibly TRBD1 (5 bases). CDR3 sequence (DNA): TGCGCCAGCAGCTTGCAGGGCAGTAACACTGAAGCTTTCTTT. Translation: CASSLQGSNTEAFF.